The clone carrying this T cell receptor beta chain occurred a few times. The data stem from a study of blood T cells in healthy people across ages. A second PCR, run for roughly 7 to 11 cycles, used a sample-barcoded 5' primer plus a J-beta primer mix. Using its own MiXCR run on the 5' RACE reads, TCRdb lists one record per CDR3 protein. The sample carries fewer than 800,000 distinct CDR3 sequences, just under 25% recorded once. V was clipped by 6 bases and J by 13 bases; unmatched bases: 9. The CDR3 totals 13 residues. Germline V lookup: CDR1 SNHLY, CDR2 FYNNEI. These data were also reused for a study on T cells of mothers and their children.

The receptor's source is a boy aged 5-17 years in good health. The sequencing sample was made of blood. The chain is built from TRBV2 and TRBJ2-1; TRBD1 agrees at 10 bases. The CDR3 here is CASRKTGGGPQFF. DNA for the CDR3: TGTGCCAGCAGGAAGACAGGGGGCGGTCCCCAGTTCTTC.